This T cell receptor (beta chain) was recovered during a study of cytomegalovirus exposure and HLA in healthy donors. Study-level points and caveats: Within a later analysis, the majority of CMV-associated TCR beta chains appeared HLA-restricted.

With 60 Vbeta and 13 Jbeta primers, the PCR was carried out. TCRdb's table, derived via immunoSEQ multiplex PCR, lists solely in-frame clones and lacks some. The table shows 150,000 to 180,000 clones, with approximately 84% occurring only once. CDR1 is MNHEY, CDR2 SVGAGI, per germline. The CDR3 loop spans 15 amino acids. Trimming pared 6 bases from V and 7 bases from J, leaving 22 bases between. A few counts support this clone. Its antigen remains unidentified. The specimen was PBMCs. The clonotype was recovered from a woman aged 18-29 years in good health and CMV-seronegative. This chain uses TRBV6-5 with TRBJ2-7; the D gene is possibly TRBD2 (6 bases). Here the CDR3 DNA reads TGTGCCAGCAGGCCGCAGGACTATGGGTCGGCGGAGCAGTACTTC. Encoded protein: CASRPQDYGSAEQYF.